The 27 T cell receptor beta chains below were found in one sample sequenced in a study of blood T cell repertoires in COVID-19 (TCRdb year 2020). Library method: the immunoSEQ multiplex PCR assay. TCRdb mirrors the immuneACCESS table, restricted to in-frame sequences. Some clones are absent from its copies; in checked studies, under half trace to an unresolved V gene, and the reason for the others is unknown. For this sample there are around 230,000 clones; around 80% appear just once. Approximately 30% of the sample goes to the ten largest clones. The sequencing sample was made of peripheral blood. The receptors were sampled from a man aged 40-50 years with acute or convalescent COVID-19.

This chain connects TRBV7-9 to TRBJ2-5; D not certain. V lost 5 bases to trimming and J lost 4 bases, with 11 bases between them. This CDR3 has 13 residues. CDR1 and CDR2 from the germline V gene are SEHNR and FQNEAQ (reference sequence). CDR3 residues: CASSPGLGETQYF. CDR3 nucleotide sequence: TGTGCCAGCAGCCCGGGTTTGGGAGAGACCCAGTACTTC.

J is TRBJ1-1 and V is TRBV5-1; D possibly corresponds to TRBD1 (5 bases). Deletions cut 4 bases from V and 0 bases from J, with 19 bases between. Germline V gene data show CDR1 as SGHRS and CDR2 as YFSETQ. The CDR3 has 17 amino acids. Here the CDR3 reads CASSLGRGRRMNTEAFF. CDR3 bases: TGCGCCAGCAGCCTGGGACGAGGTCGGAGAATGAACACTGAAGCTTTCTTT.

The J gene is TRBJ1-6, the V gene TRBV7-3; the match to TRBD1 covers 7 bases. Trimming took 5 bases from V and 8 from J; bases not matched to a gene: 3. Germline V gives CDR1 SGHTA, CDR2 FQGTGA. CDR3 size: 13 residues. CDR3: CASSPTGDSPLHF. The DNA of the CDR3 is TGTGCCAGCAGCCCAACAGGGGATTCACCCCTCCACTTT.

The chain employs TRBV6-4 and TRBJ1-2, with 9 positions matching TRBD1. The V and J ends lost 5 bases and 1 base, in that order; junction bases with no gene match: 5. Germline loops: CDR1 MRHNA, CDR2 SNTAGT. The CDR3 loop spans 15 amino acids. The chain's CDR3 is CASSRGTGNNYGYTF. Here the CDR3 DNA reads TGTGCCAGCAGTCGCGGGACAGGGAATAACTATGGCTACACCTTC.

This clone appeared a single time. The chain couples TRBV19 to TRBJ1-6; the match to TRBD1 covers 8 bases. CDR1 and CDR2 (germline): LNHDA, SQIVND (reference sequence). J lost 6 bases, V lost 5 bases, and 12 bases had no gene match. There are 17 residues in the CDR3. The CDR3 DNA reads as TGTGCCAGTAGTGTTCTGGACAGGGAAATCCTTAATTCACCCCTCCACTTT. It encodes CASSVLDREILNSPLHF.

This chain joins TRBV7-6 and TRBJ2-1; 14 bases fit TRBD2. After removal of 3 bases from V and 6 bases from J, the junction contained 10 bases not matched to a gene. Germline CDR1 is SGHVS and CDR2 is FNYEAQ. The CDR3 sequence is 18 residues long. The CDR3 here is CASSLNAGTSGRSNEQFF. Here the CDR3 DNA reads TGTGCCAGCAGCTTGAACGCCGGGACTAGCGGGAGAAGCAATGAGCAGTTCTTC.

This chain links TRBV5-1 with TRBJ2-3; D remains unclear. With 5 bases removed from V and 0 bases from J, the gap between germline ends came to 7 bases. Germline values: CDR1 SGHRS, CDR2 YFSETQ. The CDR3 consists of 13 residues. CDR3 in amino acids: CASSPGSTDTQYF. CDR3 coding DNA: TGCGCCAGCAGTCCAGGTAGCACAGATACGCAGTATTTT.

This clone was detected once. The chain recombines TRBV18 with TRBJ1-5, with D tentatively TRBD1 (5 bases). Trimming removed 3 bases at V and 4 bases at J, with 13 bases between. Germline CDR1 and CDR2: KGHSH and LQKENI. The CDR3 runs 15 residues. In DNA form, the CDR3 reads TGTGCCAGCTCACCCGAACAGGTTCTAAATCAGCCCCAGCATTTT. Translated, it gives CASSPEQVLNQPQHF.

The J gene is TRBJ1-5, the V gene TRBV19, with D uncertain. In germline, CDR1 is LNHDA, CDR2 SQIVND (reference sequence). V shed 2 bases and J shed 6 bases, with 17 bases lying between them. The CDR3 is made up of 16 amino acids. Here the CDR3 DNA reads TGTGCCAGTAGTATATCGGCAGGTGGTTTGGGTCAGCCCCAGCATTTT. Its protein is CASSISAGGLGQPQHF. The full variable domain, in which reference TRBV19 and TRBJ1-5 provide the parts outside the CDR3, is DGGITQSPKYLFRKEGQNVTLSCEQNLNHDAMYWYRQDPGQGLRLIYYSQIVNDFQKGDIAEGYSVSREKKESFPLTVTSAQKNPTAFYLCASSISAGGLGQPQHFGDGTRLSIL.

The genes are TRBV30 and TRBJ2-1, with 7 nucleotides matching TRBD2. V lost 0 bases to trimming and J lost 9 bases; unmatched junction nucleotides: 5. Germline CDR1 GTSNPN, CDR2 SVGIG (reference sequence). This CDR3 comprises 13 residues. CDR3 in DNA: TGTGCCTGGAGTGTCGTGAGCGGGACTGAGCAGTTCTTC. This translates into CAWSVVSGTEQFF.

The rearrangement uses TRBV12-3 or TRBV12-4 and TRBJ1-1; D remains unclear. The CDR3 is 13 residues long. V was clipped by 8 bases and J by 0 bases, with 10 bases between them. In nucleotides, the CDR3 is TGTGCCAGCGGAGGACGCTTGAACACTGAAGCTTTCTTT. It is translated as CASGGRLNTEAFF.

The chain carries TRBV18 and TRBJ1-5; D unclear. V shed 3 bases and J shed 3 bases, with 12 bases lying between them. The CDR3 runs to 15 residues. Germline V gene data show CDR1 as KGHSH and CDR2 as LQKENI. For the CDR3, the DNA is TGTGCCAGCTCACCTACAGCTTCACCCAATCAGCCCCAGCATTTT. It translates to CASSPTASPNQPQHF. The full variable domain, rest sourced from reference TRBV18 and TRBJ1-5, is NAGVMQNPRHLVRRRGQEARLRCSPMKGHSHVYWYRQLPEEGLKFMVYLQKENIIDESGMPKERFSAEFPKEGPSILRIQQVVRGDSAAYFCASSPTASPNQPQHFGDGTRLSIL.

The chain employs TRBV9 and TRBJ1-2; D unclear. The CDR3 has 12 residues. The V end was cut by 3 bases, the J end by 8 bases, with 11 bases between. CDR1 is SGDLS and CDR2 is YYNGEE in the germline V gene. The CDR3 nucleotides read TGTGCCAGCAGCGGTTGGGCGCGCGGCTACACCTTC. The encoded protein is CASSGWARGYTF.

This chain links TRBV19 with TRBJ2-7; D may be TRBD1 (6 bases). Germline V gene data show CDR1 as LNHDA and CDR2 as SQIVND (reference sequence). This CDR3 has 16 amino acids. The V and J ends lost 2 bases and 3 bases respectively, with 17 bases between them. The CDR3 DNA reads as TGTGCCAGTAGTATACGGTGGGGGCGCCTCAACTACGAGCAGTACTTC. Residues: CASSIRWGRLNYEQYF.

The V gene is TRBV10-1, the J gene TRBJ2-2; D unclear. Germline V gives CDR1 WNHNN, CDR2 SYGVQD (reference sequence). V was pared by 6 bases and J by 3 bases, with 8 bases between. The CDR3 runs to 13 residues. Here the CDR3 reads CASSPYHTGELFF. Here the CDR3 DNA reads TGCGCCAGCAGCCCCTACCACACCGGGGAGCTGTTTTTT.

The chain recombines TRBV2 with TRBJ1-4; D may be TRBD1 (5 bases). With 6 bases removed from V and 8 bases from J, the gap between germline ends came to 13 bases. Germline CDR1 SNHLY, CDR2 FYNNEI. The CDR3 spans 13 residues. CDR3 residues: CASRGGTAEKLFF. CDR3 DNA sequence: TGTGCCAGCAGGGGAGGGACTGCCGAAAAACTGTTTTTT.

J is TRBJ1-2 and V is TRBV7-8; 8 nucleotides align to TRBD1. CDR1 and CDR2 from the germline V gene are SGHVS and FQNEAQ. J lost 5 bases, V lost 7 bases, and 15 bases had no gene match. The CDR3 loop spans 16 amino acids. This chain's CDR3 is CASTELIDRGRYGYTF. CDR3 nucleotides: TGTGCCAGCACCGAACTGATAGACAGGGGACGATATGGCTACACCTTC.

This clone showed up just a few times. This chain links TRBV7-9 with TRBJ2-7; 8 bases are a match to TRBD2. The CDR3 loop spans 14 amino acids. Germline trimming cut 4 bases from V and 6 bases from J; bases unmatched to any gene: 8. CDR1 is SEHNR, CDR2 FQNEAQ, per germline (reference sequence). The CDR3 DNA reads as TGTGCCAGCAGCTCCTGGACTAGCTCGGGCGAGCAGTACTTC. Residues: CASSSWTSSGEQYF.

The V gene is TRBV15, the J gene TRBJ2-7, with D perhaps TRBD1 (6 bases). CDR3 size: 16 residues. V lost 1 base and J 4 bases, leaving 17 bases between the germline ends. CDR1 LNHNV and CDR2 YYDKDF come from the germline V gene (reference sequence). This CDR3 reads CATSRVMGQGGYEQYF. The CDR3 DNA is TGTGCCACCAGCAGAGTTATGGGCCAAGGGGGATACGAGCAGTACTTC.

The V and J genes are TRBV7-8 and TRBJ2-3; 10 bases match TRBD2. V shed 7 bases and J 7 bases; nucleotides not matched to a gene: 8. CDR3 length: 14 residues. From germline, CDR1 is SGHVS and CDR2 FQNEAQ. The CDR3 coding sequence is TGTGCCAGCACCCCCCTAGCGGGAGCCAATACGCAGTATTTT. This sequence encodes CASTPLAGANTQYF.

The rearrangement joins TRBV12-3 or TRBV12-4 to TRBJ1-2; 7 bases map to TRBD1. The V gene end was trimmed by 4 bases and the J gene end by 4 bases; junction bases not matched to a gene: 3. This CDR3 is 13 amino acids long. CDR3 sequence: CASSSDRIYGYTF. The CDR3 nucleotides are TGTGCCAGCAGTTCGGACAGGATCTATGGCTACACCTTC.

The chain carries TRBV4-3 and TRBJ2-1; 11 bases map to TRBD2. This CDR3 is 18 amino acids long. From germline, CDR1 is LGHNA and CDR2 YSLEER. V shed 1 base and J 5 bases; nucleotides not matched to a gene: 10. DNA of the CDR3: TGCGCCAGCAGCCAAGCCCCATTAGCGGGAGGGATAAACAATGAGCAGTTCTTC. Translation gives CASSQAPLAGGINNEQFF.

The V gene is TRBV9, the J gene TRBJ1-1, with 12 bases matching TRBD1. The CDR3 loop spans 14 amino acids. Trimming at V came to 4 bases and at J to 6 bases, leaving 4 bases not matched to a gene. CDR1 is SGDLS and CDR2 is YYNGEE in the germline V gene. CDR3 protein: CASSLGTGGSEAFF. The CDR3 coding sequence is TGTGCCAGCAGCCTCGGGACAGGGGGCTCTGAAGCTTTCTTT.

V gene TRBV9 combines with J gene TRBJ2-3, with 8 bases fitting TRBD2. This CDR3 spans 17 amino acids. After removal of 0 bases from V and 2 bases from J, the junction contained 8 bases not matched to a gene. From germline, CDR1 is SGDLS and CDR2 YYNGEE. The CDR3 protein is CASSVGTSGALTDTQYF. The CDR3 DNA follows: TGTGCCAGCAGCGTAGGTACTAGCGGAGCCCTCACAGATACGCAGTATTTT.

V and J are TRBV30 and TRBJ2-1; 8 nucleotides match TRBD2. CDR1 is GTSNPN, CDR2 SVGIG, per germline (reference sequence). With V trimmed by 3 bases and J by 5 bases, 9 bases remained unmatched. The CDR3 contains 15 residues. This chain's CDR3 is CAWSHGTRGNNEQFF. CDR3 nucleotides: TGTGCCTGGAGCCACGGGACTAGGGGAAACAATGAGCAGTTCTTC. Supplemented by reference TRBV30 and TRBJ2-1, the full variable domain reads SQTIHQWPATLVQPVGSPLSLECTVEGTSNPNLYWYRQAAGRGLQLLFYSVGIGQISSEVPQNLSASRPQDRQFILSSKKLLLSDSGFYLCAWSHGTRGNNEQFFGPGTRLTVL.

The V and J genes are TRBV5-1 and TRBJ1-5, with TRBD1 matching 8 bases. Per germline, CDR1 SGHRS and CDR2 YFSETQ. Losses at the gene ends were 0 bases for V and 4 bases for J; bases not matched to a gene: 3. This CDR3 is built from 15 residues. In nucleotides, the CDR3 is TGCGCCAGCAGCTTGGGACAGGGGCAAAATCAGCCCCAGCATTTT. Encoded protein: CASSLGQGQNQPQHF. The full variable domain, with the rest looked up from reference TRBV5-1 and TRBJ1-5, is KAGVTQTPRYLIKTRGQQVTLSCSPISGHRSVSWYQQTPGQGLQFLFEYFSETQRNKGNFPGRFSGRQFSNSRSEMNVSTLELGDSALYLCASSLGQGQNQPQHFGDGTRLSIL.

This clone has more than one count but fewer than ten. The chain recombines TRBV5-1 with TRBJ2-7; D might be TRBD2 (6 bases). The CDR3 is made up of 15 amino acids. V was trimmed by 4 bases and J by 0 bases, leaving 14 bases between them. The germline V gene has CDR1 SGHRS and CDR2 YFSETQ. This CDR3 reads CASSLGGDLSYEQYF. CDR3 nucleotides: TGCGCCAGCAGCCTCGGCGGGGACCTCTCCTACGAGCAGTACTTC.